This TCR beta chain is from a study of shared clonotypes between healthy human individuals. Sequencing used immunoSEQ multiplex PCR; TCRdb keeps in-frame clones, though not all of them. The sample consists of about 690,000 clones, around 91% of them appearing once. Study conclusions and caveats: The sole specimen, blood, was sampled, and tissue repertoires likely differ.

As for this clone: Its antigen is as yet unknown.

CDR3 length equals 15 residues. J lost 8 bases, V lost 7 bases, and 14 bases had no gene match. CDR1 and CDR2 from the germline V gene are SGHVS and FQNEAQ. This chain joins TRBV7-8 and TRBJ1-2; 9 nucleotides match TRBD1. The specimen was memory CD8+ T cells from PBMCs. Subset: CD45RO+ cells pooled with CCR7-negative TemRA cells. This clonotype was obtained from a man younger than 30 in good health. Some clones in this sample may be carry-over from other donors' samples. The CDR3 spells CASTSRTGTGFGYTF. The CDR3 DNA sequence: TGTGCCAGCACTTCTCGGACCGGGACAGGGTTCGGCTACACCTTC.